Below, 5 T cell receptor beta chains from the same sample are listed, as sequenced in a study of shared clonotypes between healthy human individuals. The method was immunoSEQ multiplex PCR; TCRdb's version includes in-frame clones alone and lacks a portion of them. The sample has about 1 million clones; 65% to 80% are singletons. The sequenced material came from memory CD4+ T cells sorted from blood. Subset given: CD45RA-negative fraction. Receptor source: a man between 18 and 35 years old in good health.

This chain joins TRBV5-1 and TRBJ2-5, with 14 bases fitting TRBD2. This CDR3 region has 16 residues. CDR1 and CDR2 from the germline V gene are SGHRS and YFSETQ. With 4 bases clipped from V and 5 bases from J, the junction kept 7 bases outside the gene matches. As DNA, the CDR3 is TGCGCCAGCAGCACCGGGACTAGCGGGGGTGGGGAGACCCAGTACTTC. As protein: CASSTGTSGGGETQYF.

The J gene is TRBJ2-3, the V gene TRBV2, with TRBD2 matching over 9 bases. This CDR3 contains 17 residues. The ends lost 5 bases at V and 0 bases at J; junction bases unmatched: 9. Germline V gene sequence: CDR1 SNHLY, CDR2 FYNNEI. The CDR3 loop reads CASSINSGGTSTDTQYF. The CDR3 DNA reads TGTGCCAGCAGTATAAATAGCGGGGGTACTAGCACAGATACGCAGTATTTT. The variable domain in full, with the rest retrieved from reference TRBV2 and TRBJ2-3, is EPEVTQTPSHQVTQMGQEVILRCVPISNHLYFYWYRQILGQKVEFLVSFYNNEISEKSEIFDDQFSVERPDGSNFTLKIRSTKLEDSAMYFCASSINSGGTSTDTQYFGPGTRLTVL.

The rearrangement uses TRBV2 and TRBJ1-5; D perhaps matches TRBD1 (5 bases). The V end was cut by 4 bases, the J end by 4 bases, with 14 bases between. The CDR3 length is 15 residues. Germline CDR1 SNHLY, CDR2 FYNNEI. This CDR3 reads CASSVNLAGNQPQHF. As DNA, the CDR3 is TGTGCCAGCAGTGTCAATCTGGCAGGGAATCAGCCCCAGCATTTT.

The V gene is TRBV9, the J gene TRBJ2-5; D assignment may be TRBD1 or TRBD2 (5 bases each). Germline CDR1 SGDLS, CDR2 YYNGEE. The CDR3 is 13 amino acids. The ends were cut back, 1 base at V and 4 bases at J, with 8 bases in the middle. In DNA, the CDR3 is TGTGCCAGCAGCGTAAGAGGGGCAGAGACCCAGTACTTC. Translated: CASSVRGAETQYF.

The V and J genes are TRBV5-1 and TRBJ2-2, with TRBD2 identical over 14 bases. The CDR3 extends over 16 amino acids. Losses at the gene ends were 4 bases for V and 4 bases for J; bases not matched to a gene: 3. Germline lookup yields CDR1 SGHRS and CDR2 YFSETQ. DNA of the CDR3: TGCGCCAGCAGCCGGACTAGCGGGGGGTCCACCGGGGAGCTGTTTTTT. This encodes CASSRTSGGSTGELFF.